Below are 5 T cell receptor beta chains sequenced from a single sample in a study of OX40 agonist ivuxolimab in advanced cancers. Clones were read by immunoSEQ multiplex PCR, and TCRdb kept only the in-frame ones, dropping some. The table has about 52,000 clones, less than 90% seen once. The sample was CD4+ or CD8+ T cells sorted from blood, taken in a trial of the OX40 agonist ivuxolimab. Receptors were obtained from an adult with an advanced solid tumor such as melanoma, head and neck, liver or kidney cancer.

This chain links TRBV5-5 with TRBJ1-2; no clear D gene. Trimming stripped 0 bases from V and 7 bases from J, with 7 bases between. CDR3 length: 12 residues. Germline V gene lookup returns CDR1 SGHKS and CDR2 YYEKEE (reference sequence). CDR3 DNA sequence: TGTGCCAGCAGCTTGGTACTGGGTGGCTACACCTTC. Amino acids: CASSLVLGGYTF. The full variable domain, with the rest looked up from reference TRBV5-5 and TRBJ1-2, is DAGVTQSPTHLIKTRGQQVTLRCSPISGHKSVSWYQQVLGQGPQFIFQYYEKEERGRGNFPDRFSARQFPNYSSELNVNALLLGDSALYLCASSLVLGGYTFGSGTRLTVV.

The DNA for the CDR3 is TGTGCCAGCAGTTACCTCCGGGACGGCTATAATTCACCCCTCCACTTT. Amino acid sequence: CASSYLRDGYNSPLHF. The chain employs TRBV6-5 and TRBJ1-6; tentative D call: TRBD1 (5 bases). V was shortened by 2 bases and J by 3 bases, with 11 bases between the two germline ends. The CDR3 has 16 residues. CDR1 and CDR2 from the germline V gene are MNHEY and SVGAGI.

The chain joins TRBV30 to TRBJ2-7, with D maybe TRBD2 (7 bases). From germline, CDR1 is GTSNPN and CDR2 SVGIG (reference sequence). Trimming removed 3 bases at V and 4 bases at J, with 19 bases between. The CDR3 sequence is 15 residues long. CDR3 coding DNA: TGTGCCTGGAGGGGCTGGGGAGGGGGGGCGTACGAGCAGTACTTC. Translating it yields CAWRGWGGGAYEQYF.

The V call is TRBV15, the J call TRBJ2-7; possibly TRBD2 for D (7 bases). V was shortened by 3 bases and J by 3 bases, with 18 bases between the two germline ends. CDR1 and CDR2 from the germline V gene are LNHNV and YYDKDF (reference sequence). This CDR3 has 16 amino acids. This CDR3 reads CATSRGGAGRYYEQYF. The CDR3 DNA reads as TGTGCCACCAGCAGGGGGGGGGCAGGGCGGTACTACGAGCAGTACTTC. Together with reference TRBV15 and TRBJ2-7, the CDR3 gives the full variable domain: DAMVIQNPRYQVTQFGKPVTLSCSQTLNHNVMYWYQQKSSQAPKLLFHYYDKDFNNEADTPDNFQSRRPNTSFCFLDIRSPGLGDTAMYLCATSRGGAGRYYEQYFGPGTRLTVT.

The chain is built from TRBV19 and TRBJ1-1; tentative D call: TRBD1 (6 bases). The CDR3 has 15 residues. Germline CDR1 is LNHDA and CDR2 is SQIVND (reference sequence). Trimming shortened V by 5 bases and J by 4 bases, and 17 bases separated the two germline ends. The DNA of the CDR3 is TGTGCCAGTAGTGGGCCGCGGGGGGGCGGCACTGAAGCTTTCTTT. It codes for CASSGPRGGGTEAFF.